The clone carrying this T cell receptor (beta chain) appeared a few times. The authors used template switching to add a universal primer site and gave cDNA unique molecular identifiers. In TCRdb, the 5' RACE reads were re-called with MiXCR into one record per CDR3 protein. The repertoire holds nearly 250,000 distinct CDR3 sequences, approximately 7% seen once, with 3% to 4.5% in the top ten. J lost 1 base, V lost 3 bases, and 4 bases had no gene match. The germline V gene encodes CDR1 KGHDR and CDR2 SFDVKD. The CDR3 length is 16 residues. These data are taken from a study of identical twins. The sample was also linked to a second study, of yellow fever vaccine responses in identical twins.

The specimen was memory (CD45RO+) T cells sorted from blood. This receptor was obtained from a woman between 18 and 29 years old in good health. The V gene is TRBV24-1, the J gene TRBJ2-2; 7 nucleotides line up with TRBD1. This CDR3 reads CATSDITGVNTGELFF. DNA of the CDR3: TGTGCCACCAGTGATATAACAGGGGTGAACACCGGGGAGCTGTTTTTT.